This T cell receptor (beta chain) was sequenced during a study of T-cell reconstitution after alpha-beta-depleted transplantation in children. The table lists this clonotype with a few counts. It was with unique molecular identifiers that the TCRbeta library was prepared. TCRdb re-analysed the PCR reads in MiXCR, keeping a single row per CDR3 protein. This sample has roughly 200,000 distinct CDR3 sequences, with about 9.5% found just once. This CDR3 is 17 amino acids long. CDR1 is SGHRS and CDR2 is YFSETQ in the germline V gene. Trimming left V 0 bases short and J 1 base short, with 16 bases between. The sequenced sample was PBMCs from the stem cell graft donor, obtained from the stem cell graft. This rearrangement joins TRBV5-1 to TRBJ1-1; a possible D gene is TRBD1 (5 bases). The receptor's source is a human donor who donated a stem cell graft to a child with acute lymphoblastic leukemia. CDR3 nucleotide sequence: TGCGCCAGCAGCTTGGTTCTGGGGCCGTCCGGGAACACTGAAGCTTTCTTT. Translating gives CASSLVLGPSGNTEAFF. The variable domain in full, completed from reference TRBV5-1 and TRBJ1-1, reads KAGVTQTPRYLIKTRGQQVTLSCSPISGHRSVSWYQQTPGQGLQFLFEYFSETQRNKGNFPGRFSGRQFSNSRSEMNVSTLELGDSALYLCASSLVLGPSGNTEAFFGQGTRLTVV.